The clone carrying this TCR beta chain was recorded many times. This specimen belongs to a study of T cells in Graves' hyperthyroidism and ophthalmopathy. The source material, RNA transcripts, was used to amplify TCR beta CDR3 regions. HTBI primers were employed in a first-round RT-PCR of the TCR CDR3. TCRdb reprocessed the multiplex PCR reads via MiXCR and lists one record per CDR3 protein. Counted here are under 800,000 distinct CDR3 sequences, 12% to 15% occurring once; the ten biggest clones make up 10%. The germline gives CDR1 DFQATT, CDR2 SNEGSKA (reference sequence). The ends were cut back, 5 bases at V and 6 bases at J, with 24 bases in the middle. The length of the CDR3 is 16 residues.

This clonotype originated in a woman aged 18-29 years with Graves' hyperthyroidism. Material: blood. The chain carries TRBV20-1 and TRBJ2-3; possibly TRBD2 for D (6 bases). Written as DNA, the CDR3 is TGCAGTGCTGGGGAACGAGGGACTTCCCGAGGGGATACGCAGTATTTT. It yields the protein CSAGERGTSRGDTQYF.